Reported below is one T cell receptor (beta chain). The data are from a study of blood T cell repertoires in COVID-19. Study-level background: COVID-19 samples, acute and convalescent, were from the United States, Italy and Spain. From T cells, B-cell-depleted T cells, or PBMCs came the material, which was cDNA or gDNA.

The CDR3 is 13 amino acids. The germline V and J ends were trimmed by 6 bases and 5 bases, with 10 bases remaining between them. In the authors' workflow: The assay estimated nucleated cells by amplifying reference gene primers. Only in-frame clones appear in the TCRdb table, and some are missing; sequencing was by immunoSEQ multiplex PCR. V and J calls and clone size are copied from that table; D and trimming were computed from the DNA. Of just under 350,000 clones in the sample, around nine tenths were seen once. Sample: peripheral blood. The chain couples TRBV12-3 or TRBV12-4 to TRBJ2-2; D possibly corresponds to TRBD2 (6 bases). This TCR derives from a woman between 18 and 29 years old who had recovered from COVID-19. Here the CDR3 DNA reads TGTGCCAGCAGGCTAGCGAGGACCGGGGAGCTGTTTTTT. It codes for CASRLARTGELFF.